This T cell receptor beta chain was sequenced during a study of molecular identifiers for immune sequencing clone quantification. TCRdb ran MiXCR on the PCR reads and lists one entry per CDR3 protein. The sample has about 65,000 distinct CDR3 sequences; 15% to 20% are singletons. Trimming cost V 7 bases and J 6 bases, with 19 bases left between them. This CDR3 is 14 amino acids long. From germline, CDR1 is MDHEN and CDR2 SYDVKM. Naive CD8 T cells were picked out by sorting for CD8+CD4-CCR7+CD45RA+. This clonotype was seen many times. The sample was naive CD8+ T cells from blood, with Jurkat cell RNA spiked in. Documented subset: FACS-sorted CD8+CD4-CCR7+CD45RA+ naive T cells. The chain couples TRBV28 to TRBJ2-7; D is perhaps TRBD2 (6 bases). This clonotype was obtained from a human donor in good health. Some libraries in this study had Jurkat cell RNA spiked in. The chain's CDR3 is CASIGRDPGVEQYF. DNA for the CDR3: TGTGCCAGCATTGGACGCGACCCGGGGGTCGAGCAGTACTTC.